The 26 T cell receptor beta chains listed next were all sequenced from one sample in a study of a mutant IDH1 vaccine in newly diagnosed glioma. Sequencing used immunoSEQ multiplex PCR; TCRdb keeps in-frame clones, though not all of them. The sample gives roughly 120,000 clones, around three quarters of which show up once; 4.5% to 6% is in the top ten. For these TCRs, the target antigens are not known. Stated time point: week 11, during vaccination. Alongside topical imiquimod, each dose of vaccine comprised 300 ug of mutant IDH1 20-mer peptide. Sequencing used PBMCs, obtained from a glioma patient whose treatment included an IDH1 peptide vaccine. These receptors came from a man aged 40-50 years with glioma.

This rearrangement joins TRBV5-1 to TRBJ2-5; D assignment may be TRBD1 or TRBD2 (6 bases each). The germline V gene encodes CDR1 SGHRS and CDR2 YFSETQ. Trimming stripped 0 bases from V and 5 bases from J, with 14 bases between. The CDR3 covers 15 residues. This chain's CDR3 is CASSLATRGGETQYF. The CDR3 nucleotides read TGCGCCAGCAGCTTGGCTACCCGAGGGGGGGAGACCCAGTACTTC.

This clone came up many times. CDR3 amino acids: CASSQDLGSGANVLTF. The CDR3 DNA sequence: TGCGCCAGCAGCCAAGATCTGGGCTCTGGGGCCAACGTCCTGACTTTC. V usage is TRBV4-3 and J usage is TRBJ2-6; D is uncertain. Trimming shortened V by 0 bases and J by 0 bases, and 6 bases separated the two germline ends. CDR1 is LGHNA, CDR2 YSLEER, per germline. This CDR3 spans 16 amino acids.

This sequence joins TRBV25-1 and TRBJ1-3; a weak D match, TRBD1 (6 bases). CDR1 is MGHDK and CDR2 is SYGVNS in the germline V gene. Trimming shortened V by 1 base and J by 5 bases, and 15 bases separated the two germline ends. This CDR3 is built from 16 residues. The CDR3, as DNA: TGTGCCAGCAGTGAATCCTGGGAGGGGGGGCGAAACACCATATATTTT. Encoded protein: CASSESWEGGRNTIYF.

This clone has only a few counts. The chain recombines TRBV18 with TRBJ1-4; D may be TRBD1 (5 bases). The CDR3 extends over 13 amino acids. The V gene lost 3 bases and the J gene lost 8 bases, with 10 bases spanning the gap. The germline V gene has CDR1 KGHSH and CDR2 LQKENI. The CDR3 DNA follows: TGTGCCAGCTCACCCCGGGACGGAGAAAAACTGTTTTTT. Translating it yields CASSPRDGEKLFF.

V usage is TRBV7-2 and J usage is TRBJ2-1, with D perhaps matching TRBD2 (6 bases). The CDR3 totals 14 residues. V lost 3 bases and J lost 5, with 11 bases in between. CDR1 and CDR2 from the germline V gene are SGHTA and FQGNSA. In nucleotides, the CDR3 is TGTGCCAGCAGCTTGGGGCGGGGTCACAATGAGCAGTTCTTC. Translated, it gives CASSLGRGHNEQFF.

The genes are TRBV6-6 and TRBJ1-2; TRBD1 matches 12 bases. With 5 bases clipped from V and 8 bases from J, the junction kept 9 bases outside the gene matches. The CDR3 totals 15 residues. The V gene's germline CDR1 is MNHNY and CDR2 SVGAGI (reference sequence). Here the CDR3 reads CASSGPGQGARGYTF. The CDR3 nucleotides read TGTGCCAGCAGTGGACCGGGACAGGGGGCGCGGGGCTACACCTTC.

The CDR3: CASSLFFGQSSYNSPLHF. The CDR3 DNA follows: TGTGCCAGCAGTTTATTTTTCGGACAGAGCTCCTATAATTCACCCCTCCACTTT. The chain combines TRBV27 with TRBJ1-6, with D possibly matching TRBD1 (6 bases). V lost 1 base, J lost 0 bases, and 13 bases lay in between. Germline assignment: CDR1 MNHEY and CDR2 SMNVEV (reference sequence). CDR3 length: 18 residues.

The V and J genes are TRBV4-3 and TRBJ2-7; no firm D call. CDR1 and CDR2 from the germline V gene are LGHNA and YSLEER. Trimming shortened V by 3 bases and J by 5 bases, and 8 bases separated the two germline ends. The CDR3 runs to 12 residues. This CDR3 is CASSHDGHEQYF. The CDR3 DNA reads TGCGCCAGCAGCCATGATGGACACGAGCAGTACTTC.

This clone was counted between two and nine times. This chain connects TRBV6-1 to TRBJ1-4; D not certain. Trimming shortened V by 4 bases and J by 5 bases, and 8 bases separated the two germline ends. Looked up from germline, CDR1 is MNHNS and CDR2 is SASEGT. This CDR3 spans 13 amino acids. CDR3 sequence reads: CASSGLLNEKLFF. As DNA, the CDR3 is TGTGCCAGCAGTGGGCTATTAAATGAAAAACTGTTTTTT.

The chain uses TRBV30 and TRBJ2-1, with TRBD2 matching over 8 bases. With 1 base clipped from V and 0 bases from J, the junction kept 11 bases outside the gene matches. The CDR3 is 18 residues long. Germline lookup yields CDR1 GTSNPN and CDR2 SVGIG (reference sequence). CDR3 amino acids: CAWSEPAGGQSSYNEQFF. Written as DNA, the CDR3 is TGTGCCTGGAGTGAACCTGCGGGGGGTCAAAGCTCCTACAATGAGCAGTTCTTC.

V gene TRBV18 combines with J gene TRBJ2-1, with 7 positions matching TRBD2. J was trimmed by 6 bases and V by 0 bases; bases with no gene match: 2. Germline lookup yields CDR1 KGHSH and CDR2 LQKENI. This CDR3 is 14 amino acids long. Written as DNA, the CDR3 is TGTGCCAGCTCACCACCGCCTAGCGGCAATGAGCAGTTCTTC. It encodes CASSPPPSGNEQFF. Using reference TRBV18 and TRBJ2-1 for the parts outside the CDR3, the full variable domain is NAGVMQNPRHLVRRRGQEARLRCSPMKGHSHVYWYRQLPEEGLKFMVYLQKENIIDESGMPKERFSAEFPKEGPSILRIQQVVRGDSAAYFCASSPPPSGNEQFFGPGTRLTVL.

This clone occurred a few times. The chain carries TRBV4-1 and TRBJ1-6, with D maybe TRBD1 (5 bases). The CDR3 consists of 16 residues. The ends were cut back, 4 bases at V and 11 bases at J, with 21 bases in the middle. Germline V CDR1 and CDR2: MGHRA, YSYEKL. The CDR3 bases are TGCGCCAGCAGCCTCCAAAGGGAGATCGGGGCTACACCCCTCCACTTT. Translated, it gives CASSLQREIGATPLHF.

CDR3 sequence (DNA): TGTGCCAGCCAGCCCCAGGGAGGATGGTCCTACGAGCAGTACTTC. It yields the protein CASQPQGGWSYEQYF. The chain couples TRBV6-5 to TRBJ2-7; tentatively, D is TRBD2 (6 bases). This CDR3 is built from 15 residues. Germline CDR1 reads MNHEY; CDR2 reads SVGAGI. The germline V and J ends were trimmed by 8 bases and 1 base, with 18 bases remaining between them.

In its sample, this clone ranks as medium-sized. V gene TRBV27 combines with J gene TRBJ1-3; no firm D call. There are 11 residues in the CDR3. Germline V CDR1 and CDR2: MNHEY, SMNVEV (reference sequence). Trimming stripped 8 bases from V and 4 bases from J, with 6 bases between. The CDR3: CASARGNTIYF. CDR3 nucleotide sequence: TGTGCCAGCGCCCGAGGAAACACCATATATTTT.

The chain employs TRBV7-2 and TRBJ1-4; D is possibly TRBD1 (5 bases). The CDR3 contains 18 residues. In germline, CDR1 is SGHTA, CDR2 FQGNSA. V was pared by 5 bases and J by 5 bases, with 24 bases between. The CDR3 protein is CASSVKTGMGQLNEKLFF. The CDR3 DNA is TGTGCCAGCAGCGTTAAAACAGGAATGGGCCAGCTGAATGAAAAACTGTTTTTT.

The rearrangement uses TRBV15 and TRBJ2-3, with D perhaps given as TRBD1 or TRBD2 (6 bases each). Trimming pared 8 bases from V and 4 bases from J, leaving 19 bases between. CDR1 and CDR2 from the germline V gene are LNHNV and YYDKDF (reference sequence). The CDR3 length is 15 residues. The CDR3 loop reads CATGSLGGRADTQYF. CDR3 coding DNA: TGTGCCACCGGTTCTTTGGGGGGCAGGGCAGATACGCAGTATTTT.

This sequence joins TRBV25-1 and TRBJ2-3, with 8 bases aligning to TRBD1. Per germline, CDR1 MGHDK and CDR2 SYGVNS. The CDR3 extends over 18 amino acids. The V gene end was trimmed by 1 base and the J gene end by 0 bases; junction bases not matched to a gene: 9. The CDR3 bases are TGTGCCAGCAGTGAATTCGGACAGGGATTAACTAGCACAGATACGCAGTATTTT. Protein product: CASSEFGQGLTSTDTQYF.

In this sample, this clone turned up once. This rearrangement joins TRBV6-4 to TRBJ2-3, with 9 bases that match TRBD2. The CDR3 runs 14 residues. Trimming took 3 bases from V and 4 from J; bases not matched to a gene: 2. Looked up from germline, CDR1 is MRHNA and CDR2 is SNTAGT. CDR3 amino acids: CASSESGGPDTQYF. The CDR3 region has the DNA TGTGCCAGCAGTGAGAGCGGGGGGCCAGATACGCAGTATTTT.

This clone showed up just once. The chain couples TRBV5-6 to TRBJ2-5; TRBD1 agrees at 7 bases. This CDR3 has 13 residues. Trimming removed 5 bases from V and 0 bases from J; junction bases left unmatched: 1. Germline V CDR1 and CDR2: SGHDT, YYEEEE. This CDR3 is CASRTGYQETQYF. The CDR3 region has the DNA TGTGCCAGCAGGACAGGGTACCAAGAGACCCAGTACTTC.

The chain joins TRBV30 to TRBJ1-1; 7 bases line up with TRBD1. Trimming cost V 2 bases and J 1 base; bases outside gene matches: 4. CDR1 is GTSNPN and CDR2 is SVGIG in the germline V gene (reference sequence). The CDR3 is 14 amino acids. CDR3 in amino acids: CAWSRGGENTEAFF. The CDR3 nucleotides are TGTGCCTGGAGTCGAGGGGGCGAGAACACTGAAGCTTTCTTT.

The genes are TRBV2 and TRBJ2-7, with D perhaps TRBD2 (6 bases). V lost 3 bases, J lost 3 bases, and 12 bases lay in between. CDR3 size: 14 residues. Germline values: CDR1 SNHLY, CDR2 FYNNEI. CDR3 loop: CASSEEGIYYEQYF. In nucleotides, the CDR3 is TGTGCCAGCAGTGAGGAGGGGATCTACTACGAGCAGTACTTC.

CDR3 protein: CASSYGLSTDTQYF. The CDR3 DNA is TGTGCCAGTAGTTACGGTCTCAGCACAGATACGCAGTATTTT. The chain uses TRBV19 and TRBJ2-3; no firm D call. The V and J ends lost 5 bases and 0 bases respectively, with 9 bases between them. Looked up from germline, CDR1 is LNHDA and CDR2 is SQIVND (reference sequence). CDR3 length: 14 amino acids.

This clone turned up a few times. Here the CDR3 reads CASREQEGTEAFF. Written as DNA, the CDR3 is TGTGCCAGCAGGGAACAGGAAGGCACTGAAGCTTTCTTT. This chain connects TRBV2 to TRBJ1-1, with D perhaps matching TRBD1 (5 bases). Trimming took 6 bases from V and 4 from J, leaving 12 bases between them. The CDR3 consists of 13 residues. Germline V gene lookup returns CDR1 SNHLY and CDR2 FYNNEI.

The chain couples TRBV13 to TRBJ2-2, with TRBD1 matching 10 bases. Germline CDR1 and CDR2: PRHDT and FYEKMQ (reference sequence). The CDR3 is 15 amino acids. V trimming: 5 bases; J trimming: 5 bases; junction bases outside the gene matches: 5. The CDR3, as DNA: TGTGCCAGCAGCCCAAGGACAGGGGGAACCGGGGAGCTGTTTTTT. This codes for CASSPRTGGTGELFF.

Only a few counts were recorded for this clone. This chain joins TRBV12-2 and TRBJ1-5. TRBV12-2 is a listed pseudogene. This CDR3 comprises 15 residues. The CDR3 DNA sequence: TGTGCAAGTCGCTTAGGTCAGACCGATAATCAGCCCCAGCATTTT. Protein product: CASRLGQTDNQPQHF.

The chain links TRBV25-1 to TRBJ1-1; 7 nucleotides match TRBD1. Germline CDR1 MGHDK, CDR2 SYGVNS. The CDR3 totals 11 residues. The V and J ends lost 3 bases and 10 bases, in that order; junction bases with no gene match: 2. This CDR3 is CASSETGTAFF. The CDR3 bases are TGTGCCAGCAGTGAGACAGGGACAGCTTTCTTT.